These 16 T cell receptor beta chains were all obtained from the same sample, sequenced in a study of OX40 agonist ivuxolimab in advanced cancers. The method was immunoSEQ multiplex PCR; TCRdb's version includes in-frame clones alone and lacks a portion of them. The sample shows fewer than 85,000 clones, around 92% of them seen only once. Sequencing was performed on CD4+ or CD8+ T cells sorted from blood, taken in a trial of the OX40 agonist ivuxolimab. These receptors were collected from an adult with an advanced solid tumor such as melanoma, head and neck, liver or kidney cancer.

J is TRBJ1-2 and V is TRBV7-3; D gene ambiguous. This CDR3 region has 17 residues. V lost 1 base, J lost 2 bases, and 17 bases lay in between. CDR1 and CDR2 (germline): SGHTA, FQGTGA. This CDR3 is CASSLRSSDELNYGYTF. The CDR3 nucleotides read TGTGCCAGCAGCTTAAGATCCTCCGATGAGTTAAACTATGGCTACACCTTC.

CDR3 residues: CASSQEFQLAGGPRQYF. The CDR3 coding sequence is TGCGCCAGCAGCCAAGAGTTTCAGCTAGCGGGAGGTCCTCGGCAGTATTTT. The rearrangement links TRBV4-3 to TRBJ2-3, with 11 bases fitting TRBD2. CDR3 size: 17 residues. The V gene's germline CDR1 is LGHNA and CDR2 YSLEER. With V trimmed by 0 bases and J by 11 bases, 13 bases remained unmatched.

V and J are TRBV11-1 and TRBJ2-2, with 7 bases fitting TRBD2. The CDR3 has 15 amino acids. V gave up 1 base and J gave up 3 bases; unmatched junction bases: 2. The germline V gene has CDR1 SGHAT and CDR2 FQDESV (reference sequence). This chain's CDR3 is CASSLGAGDTGELFF. In nucleotides, the CDR3 is TGTGCCAGCAGCTTAGGGGCGGGAGACACCGGGGAGCTGTTTTTT.

The J gene is TRBJ2-7, the V gene TRBV7-8; possibly TRBD1 for D (6 bases). The CDR3 consists of 14 residues. Trimming took 4 bases from V and 2 from J, leaving 12 bases between them. The germline CDR1 and CDR2 sequences are SGHVS and FQNEAQ. CDR3 nucleotides: TGTGCCAGCAGCTGGGGGACAACGGCCTACGAGCAGTACTTC. Amino acid sequence: CASSWGTTAYEQYF.

This chain links TRBV28 with TRBJ2-3; TRBD1 agrees at 7 bases. The CDR3 runs to 14 residues. J was trimmed by 1 base and V by 11 bases; bases with no gene match: 9. CDR1 and CDR2 from the germline V gene are MDHEN and SYDVKM. This CDR3 is CAGQTGLGTDTQYF. The CDR3 DNA follows: TGTGCCGGCCAGACAGGGTTGGGCACAGATACGCAGTATTTT.

The V call is TRBV5-1, the J call TRBJ2-1; possibly TRBD1 or TRBD2 for D (6 bases each). This CDR3 region has 16 residues. The V end lost 3 bases, the J end lost 1 base, and 14 bases lay between the germline ends. Looked up from germline, CDR1 is SGHRS and CDR2 is YFSETQ. The CDR3 DNA reads as TGCGCCAGCAGCTGGAGGGGGTCTAGGTCCTACAATGAGCAGTTCTTC. Translated: CASSWRGSRSYNEQFF.

The V call is TRBV6-1, the J call TRBJ1-6; no definite D call. Trimming pared 0 bases from V and 6 bases from J, leaving 9 bases between. There are 15 residues in the CDR3. Germline-derived CDR1 and CDR2 are MNHNS and SASEGT. In DNA form, the CDR3 reads TGTGCCAGCAGTGAAGCGGGGAGGCCTAATTCACCCCTCCACTTT. This translates into CASSEAGRPNSPLHF.

V is TRBV5-5 and J is TRBJ2-7; the match to TRBD1 covers 11 bases. This CDR3 has 15 amino acids. CDR1 is SGHKS, CDR2 YYEKEE, per germline (reference sequence). Trimming cost V 4 bases and J 5 bases; bases outside gene matches: 8. The CDR3 sequence is CASSPGSGQGDEQYF. The DNA of the CDR3 is TGTGCCAGCAGCCCCGGGTCGGGACAGGGGGACGAGCAGTACTTC. The full variable domain, with the rest looked up from reference TRBV5-5 and TRBJ2-7, is DAGVTQSPTHLIKTRGQQVTLRCSPISGHKSVSWYQQVLGQGPQFIFQYYEKEERGRGNFPDRFSARQFPNYSSELNVNALLLGDSALYLCASSPGSGQGDEQYFGPGTRLTVT.

The chain links TRBV28 to TRBJ1-1; maybe TRBD1 (5 bases). This CDR3 region has 13 residues. Germline lookup yields CDR1 MDHEN and CDR2 SYDVKM. V was cut by 2 bases and J by 8 bases, with 12 bases left in between. The CDR3 coding sequence is TGTGCCAGCAGTTTAGACAGCCCTCCAGAAGCTTTCTTT. This codes for CASSLDSPPEAFF.

The gene calls are TRBV4-1 and TRBJ2-7; 10 bases map to TRBD1. The junction had 2 bases not matched to a gene; V was cut back by 1 base and J by 5 bases. This CDR3 comprises 14 residues. Per germline, CDR1 MGHRA and CDR2 YSYEKL. The CDR3 sequence is CASSQGTGGHEQYF. The DNA for the CDR3 is TGCGCCAGCAGCCAAGGGACAGGGGGTCACGAGCAGTACTTC.

V is TRBV7-6 and J is TRBJ2-3; D not certain. The CDR3 extends over 13 amino acids. V was shortened by 3 bases and J by 4 bases, with 8 bases between the two germline ends. Per germline, CDR1 SGHVS and CDR2 FNYEAQ. The CDR3 here is CASSFASSDTQYF. CDR3 bases: TGTGCCAGCAGCTTCGCCTCCTCAGATACGCAGTATTTT.

The CDR3 loop is CASSGPPNTGELFF. CDR3 nucleotides: TGTGCCAGCAGTGGTCCTCCGAACACCGGGGAGCTGTTTTTT. The V and J genes are TRBV25-1 and TRBJ2-2; D is uncertain. V lost 4 bases, J lost 0 bases, and 6 bases lay in between. The CDR3 is 14 amino acids. In germline, CDR1 is MGHDK, CDR2 SYGVNS.

The J gene is TRBJ2-1, the V gene TRBV7-5; the table's D call, TRBD2, has no DNA check behind it. TRBV7-5 is assigned pseudogene status. This CDR3 has 16 amino acids. The CDR3 loop reads CARSLVLAGDSNEQFF. The CDR3 DNA reads TGTGCCAGAAGCTTAGTACTAGCGGGAGATAGTAATGAGCAGTTCTTC.

The CDR3 sequence: CASSLSCIGRPQGDEQYF. The CDR3, as DNA: TGCGCCAGCAGTCTCTCGTGTATCGGGAGGCCTCAGGGGGACGAGCAGTACTTC. The chain employs TRBV4-3 and TRBJ2-7; tentatively, D is TRBD1 or TRBD2 (7 bases each). This CDR3 is built from 18 residues. CDR1 LGHNA and CDR2 YSLEER come from the germline V gene. V was trimmed by 6 bases and J by 5 bases, leaving 29 bases between them.

This chain links TRBV9 with TRBJ1-2; D unresolved. CDR1 and CDR2 from the germline V gene are SGDLS and YYNGEE. The CDR3 is made up of 13 amino acids. Trimming stripped 3 bases from V and 4 bases from J, with 10 bases between. CDR3 sequence (DNA): TGTGCCAGCAGCGAGGAAGGGCGCTATGGCTACACCTTC. Translating gives CASSEEGRYGYTF.

The chain combines TRBV5-1 with TRBJ2-7; 13 bases agree with TRBD2. The CDR3 is 15 residues long. Germline-derived CDR1 and CDR2 are SGHRS and YFSETQ. Trimming took 4 bases from V and 6 from J; bases not matched to a gene: 7. In nucleotides, the CDR3 is TGCGCCAGCAGCCGGACTAGCGGGAGTACAAGCGAGCAGTACTTC. Its translation is CASSRTSGSTSEQYF.